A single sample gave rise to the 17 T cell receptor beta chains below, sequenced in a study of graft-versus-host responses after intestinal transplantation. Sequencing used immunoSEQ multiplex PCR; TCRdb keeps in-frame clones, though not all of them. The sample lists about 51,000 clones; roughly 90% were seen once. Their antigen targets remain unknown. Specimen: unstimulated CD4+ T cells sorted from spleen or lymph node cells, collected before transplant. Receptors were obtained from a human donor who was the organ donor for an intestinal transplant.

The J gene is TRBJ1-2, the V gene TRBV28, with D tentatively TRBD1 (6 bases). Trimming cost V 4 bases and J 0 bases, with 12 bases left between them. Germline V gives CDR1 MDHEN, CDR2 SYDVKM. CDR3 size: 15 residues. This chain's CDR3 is CASSSRTAPNYGYTF. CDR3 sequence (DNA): TGTGCCAGCAGTTCCCGGACAGCTCCTAACTATGGCTACACCTTC.

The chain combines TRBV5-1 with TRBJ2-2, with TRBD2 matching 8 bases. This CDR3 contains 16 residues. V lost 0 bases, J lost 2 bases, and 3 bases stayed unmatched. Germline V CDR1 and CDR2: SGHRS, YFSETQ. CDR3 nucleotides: TGCGCCAGCAGCTTGGTTAGCGGGGTCAACACCGGGGAGCTGTTTTTT. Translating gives CASSLVSGVNTGELFF. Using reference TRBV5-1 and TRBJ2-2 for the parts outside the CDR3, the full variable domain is KAGVTQTPRYLIKTRGQQVTLSCSPISGHRSVSWYQQTPGQGLQFLFEYFSETQRNKGNFPGRFSGRQFSNSRSEMNVSTLELGDSALYLCASSLVSGVNTGELFFGEGSRLTVL.

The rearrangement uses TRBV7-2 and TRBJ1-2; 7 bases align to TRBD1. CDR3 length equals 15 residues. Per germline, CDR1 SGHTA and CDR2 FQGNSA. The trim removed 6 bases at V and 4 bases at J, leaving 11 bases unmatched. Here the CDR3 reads CASRSPGTATYGYTF. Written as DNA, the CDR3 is TGTGCCAGCAGGTCTCCCGGGACAGCAACCTATGGCTACACCTTC.

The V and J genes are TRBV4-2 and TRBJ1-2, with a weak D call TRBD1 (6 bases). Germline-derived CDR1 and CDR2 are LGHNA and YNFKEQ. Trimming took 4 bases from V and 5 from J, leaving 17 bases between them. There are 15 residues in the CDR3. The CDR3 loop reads CASSLRGLGTYGYTF. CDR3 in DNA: TGTGCCAGCAGCCTCCGGGGTCTTGGGACATATGGCTACACCTTC.

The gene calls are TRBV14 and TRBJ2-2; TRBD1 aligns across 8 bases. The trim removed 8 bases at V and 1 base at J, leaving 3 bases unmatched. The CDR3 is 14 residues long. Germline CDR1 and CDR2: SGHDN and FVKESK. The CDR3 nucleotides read TGTGCCAGCCGCGACAGGGGGAACACCGGGGAGCTGTTTTTT. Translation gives CASRDRGNTGELFF.

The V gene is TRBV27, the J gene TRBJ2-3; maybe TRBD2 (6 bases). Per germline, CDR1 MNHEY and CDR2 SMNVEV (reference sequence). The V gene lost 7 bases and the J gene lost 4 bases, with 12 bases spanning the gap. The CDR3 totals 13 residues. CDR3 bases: TGTGCCAGCAAAAAGCCGGGGGCAGATACGCAGTATTTT. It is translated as CASKKPGADTQYF.

CDR3 region: CASREAGSDTQYF. The CDR3 region has the DNA TGTGCCAGCAGGGAAGCGGGATCAGATACGCAGTATTTT. The chain joins TRBV4-2 to TRBJ2-3, with 7 bases aligning to TRBD2. The CDR3 is 13 amino acids. Germline V gene lookup returns CDR1 LGHNA and CDR2 YNFKEQ. Trimming removed 6 bases from V and 4 bases from J; junction bases left unmatched: 4.

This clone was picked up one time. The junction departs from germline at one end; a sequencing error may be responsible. CDR3 in amino acids: CASSPLRLADTGELFF. The CDR3 region has the DNA TGTGCCAGCAGCCCCCTCCGACTAGCGGACACCGGGGAGCTGTTCTTT. The gene calls are TRBV7-2 and TRBJ2-2; 9 bases fit TRBD2. The CDR3 totals 16 residues. Germline CDR1 reads SGHTA; CDR2 reads FQGNSA.

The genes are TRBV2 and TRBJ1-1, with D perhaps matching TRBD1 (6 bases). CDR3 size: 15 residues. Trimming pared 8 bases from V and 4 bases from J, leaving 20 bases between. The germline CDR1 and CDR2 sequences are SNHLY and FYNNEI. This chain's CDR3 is CASQTRGGMGTEAFF. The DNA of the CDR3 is TGTGCCAGCCAAACGAGGGGGGGGATGGGCACTGAAGCTTTCTTT.

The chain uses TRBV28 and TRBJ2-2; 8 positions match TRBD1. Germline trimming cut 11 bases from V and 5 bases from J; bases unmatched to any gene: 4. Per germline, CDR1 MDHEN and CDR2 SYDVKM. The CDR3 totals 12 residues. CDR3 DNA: TGTGCCTGTCGGACAGGGACCGGGGAGCTGTTTTTT. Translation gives CACRTGTGELFF.

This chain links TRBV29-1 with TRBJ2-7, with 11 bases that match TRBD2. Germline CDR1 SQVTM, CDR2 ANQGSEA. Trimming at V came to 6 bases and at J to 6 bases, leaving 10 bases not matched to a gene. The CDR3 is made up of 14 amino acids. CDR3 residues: CSVLTGTSGLEQYF. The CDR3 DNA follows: TGCAGCGTCTTAACCGGGACTAGCGGACTCGAGCAGTACTTC.

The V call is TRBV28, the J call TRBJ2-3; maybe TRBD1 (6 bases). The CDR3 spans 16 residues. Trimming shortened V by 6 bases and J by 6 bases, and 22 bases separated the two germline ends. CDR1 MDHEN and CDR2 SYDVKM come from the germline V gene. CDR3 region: CASRPRGSRANDTQYF. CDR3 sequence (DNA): TGTGCCAGCAGGCCGAGGGGGAGCAGGGCGAACGATACGCAGTATTTT.

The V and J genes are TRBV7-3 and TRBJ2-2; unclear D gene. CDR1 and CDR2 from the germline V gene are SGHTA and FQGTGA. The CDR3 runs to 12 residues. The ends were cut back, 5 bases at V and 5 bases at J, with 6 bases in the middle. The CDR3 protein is CASSPRTGELFF. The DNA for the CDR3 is TGTGCCAGCAGCCCCCGGACCGGGGAGCTGTTTTTT.

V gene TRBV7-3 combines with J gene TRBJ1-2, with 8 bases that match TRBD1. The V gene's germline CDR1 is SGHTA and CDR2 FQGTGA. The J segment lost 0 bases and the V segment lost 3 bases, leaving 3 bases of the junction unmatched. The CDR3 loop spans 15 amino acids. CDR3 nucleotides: TGTGCCAGCAGCTTTACAGGGGGAGCTAACTATGGCTACACCTTC. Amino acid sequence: CASSFTGGANYGYTF. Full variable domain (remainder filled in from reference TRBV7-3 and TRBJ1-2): GAGVSQTPSNKVTEKGKYVELRCDPISGHTALYWYRQSLGQGPEFLIYFQGTGAADDSGLPNDRFFAVRPEGSVSTLKIQRTERGDSAVYLCASSFTGGANYGYTFGSGTRLTVV.

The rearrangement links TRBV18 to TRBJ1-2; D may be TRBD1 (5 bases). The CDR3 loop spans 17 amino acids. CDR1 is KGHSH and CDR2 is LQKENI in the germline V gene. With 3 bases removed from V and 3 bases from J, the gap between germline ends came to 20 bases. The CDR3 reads CASSPLRTRASDYGYTF. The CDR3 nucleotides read TGTGCCAGCTCACCGCTCAGAACCAGGGCTAGTGACTATGGCTACACCTTC.

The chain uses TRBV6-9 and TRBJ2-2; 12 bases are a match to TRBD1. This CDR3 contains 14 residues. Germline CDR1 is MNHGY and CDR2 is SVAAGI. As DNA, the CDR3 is TGTGTACCCAGGGACAGGGGGCGGTCCGGGGAGCTGTTTTTT. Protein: CVPRDRGRSGELFF.

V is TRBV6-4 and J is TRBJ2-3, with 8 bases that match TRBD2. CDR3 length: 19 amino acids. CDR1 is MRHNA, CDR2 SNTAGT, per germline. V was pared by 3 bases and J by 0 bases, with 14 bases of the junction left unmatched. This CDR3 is CASSESSTTSGSSTDTQYF. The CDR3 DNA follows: TGTGCCAGCAGTGAGTCGTCCACCACTAGCGGTTCTAGCACAGATACGCAGTATTTT.